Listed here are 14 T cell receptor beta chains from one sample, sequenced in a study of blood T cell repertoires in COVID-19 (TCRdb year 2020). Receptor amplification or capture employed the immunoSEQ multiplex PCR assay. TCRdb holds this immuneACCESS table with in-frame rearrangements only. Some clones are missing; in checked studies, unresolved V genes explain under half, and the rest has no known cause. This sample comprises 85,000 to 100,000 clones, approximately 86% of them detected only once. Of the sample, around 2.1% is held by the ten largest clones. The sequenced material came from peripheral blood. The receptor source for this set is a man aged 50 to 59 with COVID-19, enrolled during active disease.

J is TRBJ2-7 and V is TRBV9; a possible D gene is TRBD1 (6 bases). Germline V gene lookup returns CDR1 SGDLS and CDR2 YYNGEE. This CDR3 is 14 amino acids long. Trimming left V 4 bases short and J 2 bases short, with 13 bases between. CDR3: CASSPSDRAYEQYF. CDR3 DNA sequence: TGTGCCAGCAGCCCGTCGGACAGAGCCTACGAGCAGTACTTC.

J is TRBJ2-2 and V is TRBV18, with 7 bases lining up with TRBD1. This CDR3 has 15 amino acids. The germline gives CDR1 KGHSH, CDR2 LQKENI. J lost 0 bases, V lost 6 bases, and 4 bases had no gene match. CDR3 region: CASSKGQTNTGELFF. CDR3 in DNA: TGTGCCAGCTCCAAGGGACAGACGAACACCGGGGAGCTGTTTTTT.

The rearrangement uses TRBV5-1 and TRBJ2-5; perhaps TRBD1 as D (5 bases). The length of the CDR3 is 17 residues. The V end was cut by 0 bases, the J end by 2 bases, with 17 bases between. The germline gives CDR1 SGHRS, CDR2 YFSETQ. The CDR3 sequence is CASSLARDTGSQETQYF. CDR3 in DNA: TGCGCCAGCAGCTTGGCGCGAGACACAGGTTCGCAAGAGACCCAGTACTTC.

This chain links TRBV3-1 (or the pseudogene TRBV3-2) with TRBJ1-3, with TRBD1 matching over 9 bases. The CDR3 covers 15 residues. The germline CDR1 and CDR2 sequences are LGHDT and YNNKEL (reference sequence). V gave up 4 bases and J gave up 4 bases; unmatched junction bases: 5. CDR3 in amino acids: CASSRAGTGGNTIYF. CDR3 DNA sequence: TGTGCCAGCAGCCGAGCGGGGACAGGGGGAAACACCATATATTTT.

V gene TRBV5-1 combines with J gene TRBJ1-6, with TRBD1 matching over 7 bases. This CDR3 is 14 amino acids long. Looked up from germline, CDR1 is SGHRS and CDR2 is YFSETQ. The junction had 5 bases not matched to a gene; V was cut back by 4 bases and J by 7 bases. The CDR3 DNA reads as TGCGCCAGCAGCACCGGGACAGAAAATTCACCCCTCCACTTT. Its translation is CASSTGTENSPLHF.

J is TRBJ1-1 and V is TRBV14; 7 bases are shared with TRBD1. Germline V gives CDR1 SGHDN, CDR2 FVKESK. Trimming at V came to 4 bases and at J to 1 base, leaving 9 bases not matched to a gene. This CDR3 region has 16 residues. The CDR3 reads CASSPYTGATNTEAFF. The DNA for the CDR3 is TGTGCCAGCAGCCCCTACACAGGGGCTACGAACACTGAAGCTTTCTTT. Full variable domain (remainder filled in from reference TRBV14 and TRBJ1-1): EAGVTQFPSHSVIEKGQTVTLRCDPISGHDNLYWYRRVMGKEIKFLLHFVKESKQDESGMPNNRFLAERTGGTYSTLKVQPAELEDSGVYFCASSPYTGATNTEAFFGQGTRLTVV.

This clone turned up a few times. Written as DNA, the CDR3 is TGTGCCACCGGGACTAGCGGCGCGAACACCGGGGAGCTGTTTTTT. This encodes CATGTSGANTGELFF. J is TRBJ2-2 and V is TRBV10-3; 11 positions agree with TRBD2. The CDR3 runs 15 residues. J gave up 0 bases and V 10 bases, and 4 bases lay outside the gene matches. Germline V gives CDR1 ENHRY, CDR2 SYGVKD.

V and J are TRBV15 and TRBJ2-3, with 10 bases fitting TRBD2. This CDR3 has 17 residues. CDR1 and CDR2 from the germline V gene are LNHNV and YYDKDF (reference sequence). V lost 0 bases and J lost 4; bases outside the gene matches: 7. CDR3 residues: CATSRDSRSGGADTQYF. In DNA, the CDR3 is TGTGCCACCAGCAGAGATTCGAGGAGCGGGGGGGCAGATACGCAGTATTTT.

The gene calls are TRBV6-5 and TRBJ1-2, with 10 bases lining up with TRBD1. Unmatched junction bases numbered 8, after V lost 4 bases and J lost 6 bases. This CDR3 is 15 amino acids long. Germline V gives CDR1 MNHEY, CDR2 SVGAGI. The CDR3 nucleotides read TGTGCCAGCAGTTTCCGGGACAGGGGAAGGAATGGCTACACCTTC. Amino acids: CASSFRDRGRNGYTF.

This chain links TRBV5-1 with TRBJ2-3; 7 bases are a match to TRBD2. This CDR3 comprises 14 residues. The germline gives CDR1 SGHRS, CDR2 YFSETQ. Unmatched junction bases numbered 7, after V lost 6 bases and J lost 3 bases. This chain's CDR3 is CASTTGLETDTQYF. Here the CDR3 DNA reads TGCGCCAGCACCACAGGACTAGAGACAGATACGCAGTATTTT.

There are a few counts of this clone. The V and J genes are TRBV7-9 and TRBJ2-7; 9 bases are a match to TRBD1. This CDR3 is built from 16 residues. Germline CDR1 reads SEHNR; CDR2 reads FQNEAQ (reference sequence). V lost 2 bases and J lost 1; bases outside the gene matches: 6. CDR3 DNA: TGTGCCAGCAGCTTAATTGAGACAGGGGGATCCTACGAGCAGTACTTC. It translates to CASSLIETGGSYEQYF. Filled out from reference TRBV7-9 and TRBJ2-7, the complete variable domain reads DTGVSQNPRHKITKRGQNVTFRCDPISEHNRLYWYRQTLGQGPEFLTYFQNEAQLEKSRLLSDRFSAERPKGSFSTLEIQRTEQGDSAMYLCASSLIETGGSYEQYFGPGTRLTVT.

The CDR3 spells CASSHRDNPYEQYF. The CDR3 DNA follows: TGTGCCAGCAGTCACCGGGACAACCCCTACGAGCAGTACTTC. This rearrangement joins TRBV28 to TRBJ2-7, with a possible D match to TRBD1 (6 bases). The length of the CDR3 is 14 residues. Germline V gene sequence: CDR1 MDHEN, CDR2 SYDVKM. Trimming stripped 5 bases from V and 2 bases from J, with 13 bases between.

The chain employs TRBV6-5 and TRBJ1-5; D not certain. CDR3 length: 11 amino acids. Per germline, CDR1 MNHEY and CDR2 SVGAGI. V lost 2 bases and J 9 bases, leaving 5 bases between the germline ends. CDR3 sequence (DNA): TGTGCCAGCAGTTACCCCGGGCCCCAGCATTTT. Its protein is CASSYPGPQHF.

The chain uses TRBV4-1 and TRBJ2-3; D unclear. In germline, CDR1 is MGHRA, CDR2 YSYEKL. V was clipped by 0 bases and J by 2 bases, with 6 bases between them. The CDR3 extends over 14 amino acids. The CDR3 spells CASSQDRHTDTQYF. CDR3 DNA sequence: TGCGCCAGCAGCCAAGACAGGCACACAGATACGCAGTATTTT.